These 5 T cell receptor beta chains share one sample of origin, sequenced in a study of chemoradiotherapy in HPV16-positive cancers. TCRdb's copy holds only in-frame clones and misses some; the assay was immunoSEQ multiplex PCR. The sample shows around 11,000 clones, around 70% of them seen only once. This material was collected from a patient who underwent chemoradiotherapy. Receptor source: a human donor with HPV-associated anogenital cancer.

The gene calls are TRBV2 and TRBJ1-2; D perhaps matches TRBD1 (5 bases). Per the germline V gene, CDR1 is SNHLY and CDR2 is FYNNEI. The CDR3 contains 13 residues. Trimming took 5 bases from V and 7 from J, leaving 14 bases between them. This CDR3 reads CASSFSRDGGYTF. CDR3 sequence (DNA): TGTGCCAGCAGTTTTAGCCGGGACGGTGGCTACACCTTC. Complete variable domain (other parts from reference TRBV2 and TRBJ1-2): EPEVTQTPSHQVTQMGQEVILRCVPISNHLYFYWYRQILGQKVEFLVSFYNNEISEKSEIFDDQFSVERPDGSNFTLKIRSTKLEDSAMYFCASSFSRDGGYTFGSGTRLTVV.

This sequence joins TRBV2 and TRBJ1-4; TRBD1 might be the D (6 bases). V lost 7 bases and J 5 bases, leaving 17 bases between the germline ends. The CDR3 runs to 15 residues. Germline CDR1 and CDR2: SNHLY and FYNNEI. The CDR3 region has the DNA TGTGCCAGCAACCCAACGGGGGCAGCGAATGAAAAACTGTTTTTT. Protein: CASNPTGAANEKLFF.

The V gene is TRBV4-1, the J gene TRBJ1-1, with 7 bases that match TRBD1. The CDR3 loop spans 13 amino acids. V lost 4 bases and J lost 14; bases outside the gene matches: 13. The V gene's germline CDR1 is MGHRA and CDR2 YSYEKL. The CDR3 DNA follows: TGCGCCAGCAGCCTTATCAAGGGGGCGGGAATATTCTTT. Its translation: CASSLIKGAGIFF.

In its sample, this clone was seen a few times. This sequence joins TRBV19 and TRBJ2-3; D remains ambiguous. Germline V gene lookup returns CDR1 LNHDA and CDR2 SQIVND (reference sequence). The CDR3 has 15 amino acids. Trimming shortened V by 4 bases and J by 6 bases, and 17 bases separated the two germline ends. The CDR3 DNA reads as TGTGCCAGTAGTACGGGTTCACTGTTTGGCGATACGCAGTATTTT. It translates to CASSTGSLFGDTQYF.

The V and J genes are TRBV10-3 and TRBJ2-3, with a tentative D call TRBD2 (6 bases). V shed 3 bases and J shed 2 bases, with 15 bases lying between them. This CDR3 is built from 16 residues. CDR1 and CDR2 (germline): ENHRY, SYGVKD. The CDR3 here is CAISDFLGGFTDTQYF. Here the CDR3 DNA reads TGTGCCATCAGTGACTTTTTGGGGGGATTCACAGATACGCAGTATTTT.